Sequencing of this T cell receptor beta chain was carried out in a study of blood T cell repertoires in COVID-19. TCRdb's table, derived via immunoSEQ multiplex PCR, lists solely in-frame clones and lacks some. The table shows some 460,000 clones, with roughly 87% occurring only once. Self-reported history from a screening survey and questionnaire set each donor's cohort. The CDR3 loop spans 17 amino acids. Deletions cut 6 bases from V and 0 bases from J, with 18 bases between. Per the germline V gene, CDR1 is LNHDA and CDR2 is SQIVND (reference sequence). This clonotype was sampled from a woman between 18 and 30 years old who had recovered from COVID-19. This chain connects TRBV19 to TRBJ1-3; D not certain. Sequences were obtained from PBMCs or T cells enriched from blood (not recorded which). In DNA, the CDR3 is TGTGCCAGTAGAGACGACAAGGCCAGGTTCTCTGGAAACACCATATATTTT. This sequence encodes CASRDDKARFSGNTIYF.